This T cell receptor beta chain appears in the sequencing data of a study of cytomegalovirus exposure and HLA in healthy donors. Study context: Ancestry clustering placed about four fifths of several hundred genotyped donors in the Caucasian-associated cluster.

Concerning this clone: Its antigen is as yet unknown.

Amplification used 60 Vbeta primers and 13 Jbeta primers. Profiling relied on immunoSEQ multiplex PCR, and the TCRdb table lists in-frame clones only, not all of them. The sample lists 200,000 to 250,000 clones; 65% to 80% were seen once. Overall study findings and caveats: The authors assumed roughly uniform sequencing depth across donors for presence/absence analyses.

The sample consisted of PBMCs. The clonotype comes from a man aged 50-60 years in good health and CMV-seronegative.

The CDR3, as DNA: TGTGCCAGCAGTTACTCGTCTAGCGTGGGCGAGCAGTACTTC. Translating it yields CASSYSSSVGEQYF. The genes are TRBV6-5 and TRBJ2-7, with a weak D call TRBD2 (6 bases). Germline loops: CDR1 MNHEY, CDR2 SVGAGI. This CDR3 contains 14 residues. Trimming took off 0 bases at V and 6 bases at J, with 12 bases between the two ends.